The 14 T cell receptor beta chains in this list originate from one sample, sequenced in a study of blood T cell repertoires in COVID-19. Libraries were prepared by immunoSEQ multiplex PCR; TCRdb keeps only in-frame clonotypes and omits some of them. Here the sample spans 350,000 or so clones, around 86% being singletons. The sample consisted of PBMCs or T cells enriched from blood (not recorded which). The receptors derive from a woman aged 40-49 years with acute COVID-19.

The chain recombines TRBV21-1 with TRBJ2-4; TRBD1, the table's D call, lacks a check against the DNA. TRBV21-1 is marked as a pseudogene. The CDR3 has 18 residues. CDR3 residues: CASTLRDRGIPAKNIQYF. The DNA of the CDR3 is TGTGCCAGCACTCTCCGGGACAGGGGGATTCCAGCCAAAAACATTCAGTACTTC.

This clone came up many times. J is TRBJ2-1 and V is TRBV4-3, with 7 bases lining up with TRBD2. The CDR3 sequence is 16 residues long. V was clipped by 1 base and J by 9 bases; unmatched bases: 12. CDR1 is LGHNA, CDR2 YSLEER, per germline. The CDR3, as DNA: TGCGCCAGCAGCCAAGTTTCAACGGGAGGTGAGGGTGAGCAGTTCTTC. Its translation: CASSQVSTGGEGEQFF.

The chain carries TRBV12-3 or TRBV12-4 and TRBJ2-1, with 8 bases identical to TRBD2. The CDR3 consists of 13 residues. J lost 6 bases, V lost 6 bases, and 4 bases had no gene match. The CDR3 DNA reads TGTGCCAGCAGCCGGGGGGGCATCAATGAGCAGTTCTTC. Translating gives CASSRGGINEQFF.

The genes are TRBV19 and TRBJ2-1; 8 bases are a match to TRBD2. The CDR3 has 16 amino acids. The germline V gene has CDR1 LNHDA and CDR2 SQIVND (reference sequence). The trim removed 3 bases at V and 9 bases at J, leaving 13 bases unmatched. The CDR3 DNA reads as TGTGCCAGTAGTATCAATCCGGGAGGGCCTAAATCTGAGCAGTTCTTC. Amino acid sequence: CASSINPGGPKSEQFF. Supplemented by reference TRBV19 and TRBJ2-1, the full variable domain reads DGGITQSPKYLFRKEGQNVTLSCEQNLNHDAMYWYRQDPGQGLRLIYYSQIVNDFQKGDIAEGYSVSREKKESFPLTVTSAQKNPTAFYLCASSINPGGPKSEQFFGPGTRLTVL.

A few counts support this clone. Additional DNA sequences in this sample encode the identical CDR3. The CDR3 nucleotides read TGTGCCAGCAGTTCGTCAGTCCAAGAGACCCAGTACTTC. Encoded protein: CASSSSVQETQYF. This rearrangement joins TRBV12-3 or TRBV12-4 to TRBJ2-5; D ambiguous. The germline V and J ends were trimmed by 4 bases and 1 base, with 7 bases remaining between them. CDR3 size: 13 residues.

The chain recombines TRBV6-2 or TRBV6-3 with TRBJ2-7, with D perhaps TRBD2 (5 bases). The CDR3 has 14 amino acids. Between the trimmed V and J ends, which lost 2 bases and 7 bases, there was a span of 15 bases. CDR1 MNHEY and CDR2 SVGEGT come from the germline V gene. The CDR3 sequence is CASSYRAPWREQYF. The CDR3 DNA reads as TGTGCCAGCAGTTACCGAGCCCCGTGGAGGGAGCAGTACTTC.

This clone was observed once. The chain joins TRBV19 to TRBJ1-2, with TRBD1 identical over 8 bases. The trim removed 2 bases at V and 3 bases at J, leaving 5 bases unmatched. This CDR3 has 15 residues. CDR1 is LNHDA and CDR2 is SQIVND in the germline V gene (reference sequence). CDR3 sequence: CASSILDRVDYGYTF. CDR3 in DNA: TGTGCCAGTAGTATACTGGACAGGGTGGACTATGGCTACACCTTC.

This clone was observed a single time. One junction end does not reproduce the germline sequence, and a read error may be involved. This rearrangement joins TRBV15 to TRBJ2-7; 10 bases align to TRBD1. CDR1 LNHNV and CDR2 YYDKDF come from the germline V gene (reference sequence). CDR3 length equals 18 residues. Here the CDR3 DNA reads TGTGCCACCAGCAGACCTTCCGGGACAGGGGTTGCCTCCCACGAGCAGTACTTC. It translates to CATSRPSGTGVASHEQYF.

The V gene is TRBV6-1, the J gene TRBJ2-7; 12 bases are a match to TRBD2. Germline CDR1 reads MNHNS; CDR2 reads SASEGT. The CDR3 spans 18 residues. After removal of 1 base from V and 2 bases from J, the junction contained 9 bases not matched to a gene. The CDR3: CASSEVWLGLAGTYEQYF. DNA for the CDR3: TGTGCCAGCAGTGAAGTGTGGTTAGGACTAGCGGGAACCTACGAGCAGTACTTC.

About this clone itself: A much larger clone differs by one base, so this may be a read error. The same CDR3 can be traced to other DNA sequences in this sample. CDR3 DNA sequence: TGTGCCAGCAGCTTACAGGGTTCTGGAAACACCATATATTTT. Protein product: CASSLQGSGNTIYF. This chain connects TRBV5-4 to TRBJ1-3, with D perhaps matching TRBD1 (6 bases). From germline, CDR1 is SGHNT and CDR2 YYREEE (reference sequence). This CDR3 comprises 14 residues. The ends were cut back, 2 bases at V and 1 base at J, with 7 bases in the middle.

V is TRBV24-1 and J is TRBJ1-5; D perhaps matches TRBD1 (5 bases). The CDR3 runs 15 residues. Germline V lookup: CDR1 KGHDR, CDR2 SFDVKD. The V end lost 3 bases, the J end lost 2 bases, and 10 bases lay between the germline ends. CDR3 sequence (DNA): TGTGCCACCAGTGATGGAGGGGAGGGCAATCAGCCCCAGCATTTT. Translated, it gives CATSDGGEGNQPQHF.

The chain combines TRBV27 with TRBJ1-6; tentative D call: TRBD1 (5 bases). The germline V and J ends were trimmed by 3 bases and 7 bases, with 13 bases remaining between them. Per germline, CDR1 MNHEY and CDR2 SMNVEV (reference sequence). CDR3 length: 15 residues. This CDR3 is CASSFQGSVNSPLHF. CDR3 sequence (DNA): TGTGCCAGCAGTTTCCAGGGTTCGGTCAATTCACCCCTCCACTTT.

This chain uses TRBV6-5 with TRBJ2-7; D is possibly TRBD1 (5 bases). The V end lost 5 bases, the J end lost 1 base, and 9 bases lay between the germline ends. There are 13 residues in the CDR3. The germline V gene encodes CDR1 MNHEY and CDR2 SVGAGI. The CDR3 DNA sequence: TGTGCCAGCAGTACAGGCCGATCCTACGAGCAGTACTTC. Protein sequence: CASSTGRSYEQYF.

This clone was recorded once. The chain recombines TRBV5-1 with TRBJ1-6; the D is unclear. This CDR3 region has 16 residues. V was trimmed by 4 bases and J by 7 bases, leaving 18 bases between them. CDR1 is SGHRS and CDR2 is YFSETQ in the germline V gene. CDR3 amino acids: CASSEESQGRNSPLHF. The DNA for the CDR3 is TGCGCCAGCAGCGAGGAGTCACAAGGTAGAAATTCACCCCTCCACTTT.